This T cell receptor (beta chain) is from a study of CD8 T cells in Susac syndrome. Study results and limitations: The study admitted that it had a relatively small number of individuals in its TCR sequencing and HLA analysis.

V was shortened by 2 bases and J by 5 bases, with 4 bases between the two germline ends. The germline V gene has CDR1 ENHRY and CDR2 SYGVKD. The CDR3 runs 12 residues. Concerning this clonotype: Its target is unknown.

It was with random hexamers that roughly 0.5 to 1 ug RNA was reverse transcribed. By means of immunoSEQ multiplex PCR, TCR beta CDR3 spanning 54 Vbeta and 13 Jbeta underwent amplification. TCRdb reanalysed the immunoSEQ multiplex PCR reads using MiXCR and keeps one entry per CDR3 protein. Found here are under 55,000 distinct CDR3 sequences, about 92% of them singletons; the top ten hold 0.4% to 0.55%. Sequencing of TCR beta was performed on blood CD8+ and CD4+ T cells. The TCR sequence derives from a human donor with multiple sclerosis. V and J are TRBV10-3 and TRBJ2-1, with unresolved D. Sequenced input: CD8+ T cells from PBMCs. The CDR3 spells CAISEADNEQFF. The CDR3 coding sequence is TGTGCCATCAGTGAGGCCGACAATGAGCAGTTCTTC.